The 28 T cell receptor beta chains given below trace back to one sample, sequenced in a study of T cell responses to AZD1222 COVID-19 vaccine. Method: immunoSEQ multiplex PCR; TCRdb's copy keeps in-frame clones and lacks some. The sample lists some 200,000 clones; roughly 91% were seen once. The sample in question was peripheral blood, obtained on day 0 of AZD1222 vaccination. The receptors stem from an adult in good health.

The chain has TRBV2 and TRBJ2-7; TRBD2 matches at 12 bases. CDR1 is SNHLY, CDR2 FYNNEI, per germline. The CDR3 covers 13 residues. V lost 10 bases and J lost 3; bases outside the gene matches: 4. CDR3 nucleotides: TGTGCCATCCAGACTAGCGGGAGCTACGAGCAGTACTTC. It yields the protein CAIQTSGSYEQYF.

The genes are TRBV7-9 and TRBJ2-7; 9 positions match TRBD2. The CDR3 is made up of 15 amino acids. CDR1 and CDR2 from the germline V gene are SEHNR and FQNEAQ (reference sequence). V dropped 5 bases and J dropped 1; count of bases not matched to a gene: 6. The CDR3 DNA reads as TGTGCCAGCAGCACGCTAGCGGGGACATCCTACGAGCAGTACTTC. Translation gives CASSTLAGTSYEQYF.

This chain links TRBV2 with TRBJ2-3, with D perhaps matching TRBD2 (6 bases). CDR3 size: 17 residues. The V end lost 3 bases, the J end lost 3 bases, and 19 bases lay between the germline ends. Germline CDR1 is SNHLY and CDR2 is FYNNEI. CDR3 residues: CASSELGGVGMTDTQYF. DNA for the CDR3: TGTGCCAGCAGTGAGCTGGGCGGGGTCGGTATGACAGATACGCAGTATTTT.

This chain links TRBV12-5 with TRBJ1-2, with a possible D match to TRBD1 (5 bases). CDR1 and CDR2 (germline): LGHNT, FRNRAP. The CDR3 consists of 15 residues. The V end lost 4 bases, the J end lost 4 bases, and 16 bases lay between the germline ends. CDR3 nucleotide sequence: TGTGCTAGTGGTTCCGGGGCGCCGGGGACCTATGGCTACACCTTC. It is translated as CASGSGAPGTYGYTF.

The CDR3: CASSRRRSLAVQETQYF. CDR3 DNA: TGTGCCAGCAGCCGCAGACGTTCGCTAGCGGTCCAAGAGACCCAGTACTTC. The chain links TRBV14 to TRBJ2-5; 7 nucleotides align to TRBD2. With 4 bases clipped from V and 1 base from J, the junction kept 12 bases outside the gene matches. This CDR3 has 17 residues. CDR1 SGHDN and CDR2 FVKESK come from the germline V gene.

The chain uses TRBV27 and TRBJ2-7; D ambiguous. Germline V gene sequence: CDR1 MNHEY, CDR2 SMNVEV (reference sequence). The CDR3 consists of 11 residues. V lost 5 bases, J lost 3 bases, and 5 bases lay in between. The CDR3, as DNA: TGTGCCAGCAGTGGAAACTACGAGCAGTACTTC. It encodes CASSGNYEQYF.

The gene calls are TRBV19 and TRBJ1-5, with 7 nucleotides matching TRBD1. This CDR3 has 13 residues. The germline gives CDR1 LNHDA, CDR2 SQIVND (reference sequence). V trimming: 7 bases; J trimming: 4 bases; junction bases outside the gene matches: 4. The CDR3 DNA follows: TGTGCCAGTACGGGACAGTCAAATCAGCCCCAGCATTTT. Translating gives CASTGQSNQPQHF.

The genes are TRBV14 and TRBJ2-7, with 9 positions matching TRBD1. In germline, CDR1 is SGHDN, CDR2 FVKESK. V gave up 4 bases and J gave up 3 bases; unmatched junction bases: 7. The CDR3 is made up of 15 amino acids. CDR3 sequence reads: CASSPRQGEYYEQYF. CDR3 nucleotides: TGTGCCAGCAGCCCACGACAGGGGGAATACTACGAGCAGTACTTC. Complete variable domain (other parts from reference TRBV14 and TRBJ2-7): EAGVTQFPSHSVIEKGQTVTLRCDPISGHDNLYWYRRVMGKEIKFLLHFVKESKQDESGMPNNRFLAERTGGTYSTLKVQPAELEDSGVYFCASSPRQGEYYEQYFGPGTRLTVT.

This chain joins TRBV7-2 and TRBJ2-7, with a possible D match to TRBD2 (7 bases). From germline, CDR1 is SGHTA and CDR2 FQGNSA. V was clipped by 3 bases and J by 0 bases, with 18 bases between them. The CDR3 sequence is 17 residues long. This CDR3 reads CASSFGRGGFPSYEQYF. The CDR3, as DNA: TGTGCCAGCAGCTTCGGTCGCGGGGGCTTTCCCTCCTACGAGCAGTACTTC.

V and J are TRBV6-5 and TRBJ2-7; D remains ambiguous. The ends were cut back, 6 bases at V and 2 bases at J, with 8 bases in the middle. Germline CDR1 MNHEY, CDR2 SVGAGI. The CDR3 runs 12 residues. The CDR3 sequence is CASSRDTYEQYF. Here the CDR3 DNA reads TGTGCCAGCAGCCGAGATACCTACGAGCAGTACTTC.

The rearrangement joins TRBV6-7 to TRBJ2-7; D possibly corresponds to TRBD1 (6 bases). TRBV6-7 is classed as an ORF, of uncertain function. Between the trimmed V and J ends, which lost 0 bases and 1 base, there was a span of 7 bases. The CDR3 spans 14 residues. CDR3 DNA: TGTGCCAGCAGTTACTCAGGACAGTCCTACGAGCAGTACTTC. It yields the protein CASSYSGQSYEQYF.

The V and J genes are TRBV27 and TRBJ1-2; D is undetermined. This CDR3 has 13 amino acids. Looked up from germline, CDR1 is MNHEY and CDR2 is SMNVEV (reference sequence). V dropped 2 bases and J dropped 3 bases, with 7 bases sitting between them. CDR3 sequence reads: CASSLLSDYGYTF. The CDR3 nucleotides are TGTGCCAGCAGTTTACTGTCAGACTATGGCTACACCTTC.

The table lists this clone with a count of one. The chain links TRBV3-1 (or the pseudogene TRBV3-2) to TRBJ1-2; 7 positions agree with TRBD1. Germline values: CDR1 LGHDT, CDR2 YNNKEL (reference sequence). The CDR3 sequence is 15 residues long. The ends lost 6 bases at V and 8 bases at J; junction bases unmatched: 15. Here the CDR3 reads CASSLSGQDGWGYTF. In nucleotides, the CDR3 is TGTGCCAGCAGTCTATCTGGACAGGATGGTTGGGGCTACACCTTC.

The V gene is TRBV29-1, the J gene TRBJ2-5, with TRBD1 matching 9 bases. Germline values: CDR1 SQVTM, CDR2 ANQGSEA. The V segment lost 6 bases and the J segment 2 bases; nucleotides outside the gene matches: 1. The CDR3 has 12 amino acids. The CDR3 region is CSVDRGQETQYF. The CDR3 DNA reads TGCAGCGTAGACAGGGGGCAAGAGACCCAGTACTTC. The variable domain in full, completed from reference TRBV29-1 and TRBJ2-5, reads SAVISQKPSRDICQRGTSLTIQCQVDSQVTMMFWYRQQPGQSLTLIATANQGSEATYESGFVIDKFPISRPNLTFSTLTVSNMSPEDSSIYLCSVDRGQETQYFGPGTRLLVL.

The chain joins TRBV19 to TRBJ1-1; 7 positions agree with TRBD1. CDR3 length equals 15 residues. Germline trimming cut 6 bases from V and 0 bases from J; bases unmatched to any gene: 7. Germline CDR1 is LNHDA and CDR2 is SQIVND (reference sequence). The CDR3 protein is CASRVLQGLNTEAFF. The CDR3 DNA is TGTGCCAGTAGAGTCTTACAGGGGTTGAACACTGAAGCTTTCTTT.

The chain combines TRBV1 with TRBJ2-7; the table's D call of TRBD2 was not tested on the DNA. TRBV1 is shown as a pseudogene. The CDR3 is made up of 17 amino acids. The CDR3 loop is CTSSQDGTSGGCYEQYF. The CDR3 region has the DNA TGCACCAGCAGCCAAGATGGAACTAGCGGGGGGTGCTACGAGCAGTACTTC.

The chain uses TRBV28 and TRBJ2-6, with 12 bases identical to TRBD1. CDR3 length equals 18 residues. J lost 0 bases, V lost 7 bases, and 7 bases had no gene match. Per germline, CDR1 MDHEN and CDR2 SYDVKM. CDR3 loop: CASTAQGQGASGANVLTF. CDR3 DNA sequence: TGTGCCAGCACCGCTCAGGGACAGGGGGCCTCTGGGGCCAACGTCCTGACTTTC.

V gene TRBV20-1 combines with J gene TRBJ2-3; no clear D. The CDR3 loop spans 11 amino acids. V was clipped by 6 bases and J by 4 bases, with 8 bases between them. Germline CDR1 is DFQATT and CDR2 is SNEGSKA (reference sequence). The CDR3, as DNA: TGCAGTGCCTACGGGCCAGATACGCAGTATTTT. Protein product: CSAYGPDTQYF.

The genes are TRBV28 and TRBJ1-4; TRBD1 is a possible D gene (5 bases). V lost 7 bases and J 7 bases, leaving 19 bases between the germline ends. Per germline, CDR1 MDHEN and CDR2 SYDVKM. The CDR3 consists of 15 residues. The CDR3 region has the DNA TGTGCCAGCACCAAAGGGGAGACGGTCTTTGAAAAACTGTTTTTT. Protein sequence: CASTKGETVFEKLFF.

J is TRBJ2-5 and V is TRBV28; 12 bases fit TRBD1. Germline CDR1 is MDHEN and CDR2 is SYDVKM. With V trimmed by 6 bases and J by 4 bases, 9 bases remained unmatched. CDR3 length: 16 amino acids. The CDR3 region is CASSLLGTGGRETQYF. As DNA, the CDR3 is TGTGCCAGCAGCCTGTTAGGGACAGGGGGCCGAGAGACCCAGTACTTC.

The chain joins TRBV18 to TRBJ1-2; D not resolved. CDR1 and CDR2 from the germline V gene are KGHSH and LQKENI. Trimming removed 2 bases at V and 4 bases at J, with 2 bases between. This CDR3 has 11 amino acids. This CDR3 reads CASSPGYGYTF. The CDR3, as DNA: TGTGCCAGCTCACCAGGCTATGGCTACACCTTC.

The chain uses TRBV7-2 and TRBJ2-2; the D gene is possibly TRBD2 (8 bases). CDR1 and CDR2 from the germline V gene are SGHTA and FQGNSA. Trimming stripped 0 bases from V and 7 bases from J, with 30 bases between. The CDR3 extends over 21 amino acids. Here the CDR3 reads CASSLAVGGMGLEGIVGELFF. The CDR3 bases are TGTGCCAGCAGCTTAGCGGTAGGGGGCATGGGACTAGAGGGGATCGTCGGGGAGCTGTTTTTT.

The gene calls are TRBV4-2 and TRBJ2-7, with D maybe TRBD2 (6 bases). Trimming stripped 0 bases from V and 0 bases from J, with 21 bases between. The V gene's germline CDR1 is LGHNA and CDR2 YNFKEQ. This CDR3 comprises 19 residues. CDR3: CASSQDRAGGRSSSYEQYF. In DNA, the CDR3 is TGTGCCAGCAGCCAAGACCGTGCCGGGGGACGGTCGAGCTCCTACGAGCAGTACTTC.

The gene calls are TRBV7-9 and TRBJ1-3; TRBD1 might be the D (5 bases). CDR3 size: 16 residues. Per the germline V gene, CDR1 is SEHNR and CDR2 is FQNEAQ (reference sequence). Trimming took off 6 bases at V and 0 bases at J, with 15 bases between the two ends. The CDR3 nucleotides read TGTGCCAGCAGTAAACAGGAGGAGCGCTCTGGAAACACCATATATTTT. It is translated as CASSKQEERSGNTIYF.

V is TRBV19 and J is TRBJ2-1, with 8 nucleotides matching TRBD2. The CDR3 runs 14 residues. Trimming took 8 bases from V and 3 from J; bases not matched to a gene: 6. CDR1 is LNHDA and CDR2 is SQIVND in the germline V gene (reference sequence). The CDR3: CASCTSGGYNEQFF. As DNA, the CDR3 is TGTGCCAGTTGCACCAGCGGGGGCTACAATGAGCAGTTCTTC.

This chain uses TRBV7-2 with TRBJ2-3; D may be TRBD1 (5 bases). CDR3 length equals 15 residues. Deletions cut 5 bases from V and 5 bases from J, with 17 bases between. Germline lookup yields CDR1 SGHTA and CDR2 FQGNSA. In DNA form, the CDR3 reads TGTGCCAGCAGCCACCAAGTAGGGGTAGGAGATACGCAGTATTTT. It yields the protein CASSHQVGVGDTQYF.

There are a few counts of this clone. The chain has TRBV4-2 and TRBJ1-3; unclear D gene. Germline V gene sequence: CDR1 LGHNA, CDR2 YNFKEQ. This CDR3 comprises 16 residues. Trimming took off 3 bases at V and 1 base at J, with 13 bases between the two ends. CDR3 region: CASSQDPVESGNTIYF. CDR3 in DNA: TGTGCCAGCAGCCAGGACCCTGTGGAATCTGGAAACACCATATATTTT.

The CDR3 DNA reads TGCGCCAGCAGTTCAGGGCCCGCAACTAATGAAAAACTGTTTTTT. It translates to CASSSGPATNEKLFF. This rearrangement joins TRBV4-3 to TRBJ1-4, with a possible D match to TRBD1 (5 bases). The germline CDR1 and CDR2 sequences are LGHNA and YSLEER. This CDR3 spans 15 amino acids. Trimming shortened V by 6 bases and J by 0 bases, and 11 bases separated the two germline ends.